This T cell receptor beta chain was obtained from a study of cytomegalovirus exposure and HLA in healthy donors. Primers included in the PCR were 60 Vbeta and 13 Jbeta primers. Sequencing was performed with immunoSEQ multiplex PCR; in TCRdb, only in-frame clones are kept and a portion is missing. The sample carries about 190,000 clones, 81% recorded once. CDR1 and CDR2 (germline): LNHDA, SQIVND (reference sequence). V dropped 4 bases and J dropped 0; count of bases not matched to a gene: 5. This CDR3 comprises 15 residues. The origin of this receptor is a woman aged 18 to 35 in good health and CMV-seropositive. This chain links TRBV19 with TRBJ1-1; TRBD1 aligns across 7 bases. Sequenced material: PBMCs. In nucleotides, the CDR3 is TGTGCCAGTAGTACTCCCAGGGGGGTGAACACTGAAGCTTTCTTT. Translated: CASSTPRGVNTEAFF.